Shown below are 31 T cell receptor beta chains from a single sample sequenced in a study of blood T cell repertoires in COVID-19. Produced via immunoSEQ multiplex PCR; TCRdb's table is partial and in-frame only. Of about 220,000 clones listed, about 80% were seen once; the top ten hold roughly 3%. The sequencing input was peripheral blood. Receptors originate from a woman in her twenties or thirties who had recovered from COVID-19.

This clone appeared a single time. This chain connects TRBV9 to TRBJ1-4, with 7 bases fitting TRBD1. V was clipped by 2 bases and J by 3 bases; unmatched bases: 7. The CDR3 is made up of 16 amino acids. Germline-derived CDR1 and CDR2 are SGDLS and YYNGEE. The CDR3 coding sequence is TGTGCCAGCAGCGTCACTCCCGGGACAGCTAATGAAAAACTGTTTTTT. It translates to CASSVTPGTANEKLFF.

The rearrangement links TRBV5-1 to TRBJ2-3, with D possibly TRBD1 on 5 matching bases. The germline CDR1 and CDR2 sequences are SGHRS and YFSETQ. This CDR3 spans 14 amino acids. V lost 4 bases to trimming and J lost 2 bases, with 11 bases between them. The CDR3 loop reads CASSPPDITDTQYF. In nucleotides, the CDR3 is TGCGCCAGCAGCCCACCGGACATCACAGATACGCAGTATTTT. The full variable domain, in which reference TRBV5-1 and TRBJ2-3 provide the parts outside the CDR3, is KAGVTQTPRYLIKTRGQQVTLSCSPISGHRSVSWYQQTPGQGLQFLFEYFSETQRNKGNFPGRFSGRQFSNSRSEMNVSTLELGDSALYLCASSPPDITDTQYFGPGTRLTVL.

The V gene is TRBV7-9, the J gene TRBJ1-4, with D tentatively TRBD1 (5 bases). The V gene's germline CDR1 is SEHNR and CDR2 FQNEAQ (reference sequence). CDR3 length: 16 residues. V shed 4 bases and J shed 9 bases, with 21 bases lying between them. The CDR3 nucleotides read TGTGCCAGCAGCTACTGGGAACCTCCTAGGGGTAAAAAACTGTTTTTT. Translation gives CASSYWEPPRGKKLFF.

The V call is TRBV27, the J call TRBJ2-7, with D possibly TRBD1 on 5 matching bases. With 5 bases removed from V and 2 bases from J, the gap between germline ends came to 13 bases. Germline assignment: CDR1 MNHEY and CDR2 SMNVEV (reference sequence). This CDR3 region has 14 residues. CDR3 DNA sequence: TGTGCCAGCAGTAGAATTGGACAAGCCTACGAGCAGTACTTC. Its translation: CASSRIGQAYEQYF.

The J gene is TRBJ2-7, the V gene TRBV11-2; TRBD2 is a possible D gene (5 bases). This CDR3 spans 14 amino acids. V lost 4 bases to trimming and J lost 0 bases, with 10 bases between them. CDR1 and CDR2 (germline): SGHAT, FQNNGV. The CDR3 loop is CASSSSGTSYEQYF. The CDR3 DNA reads TGTGCCAGCAGCTCGAGCGGTACCTCCTACGAGCAGTACTTC.

The rearrangement joins TRBV6-6 to TRBJ2-4, with D tentatively TRBD1 (6 bases). This CDR3 spans 14 amino acids. V shed 7 bases and J shed 2 bases, with 12 bases lying between them. CDR1 and CDR2 from the germline V gene are MNHNY and SVGAGI (reference sequence). The CDR3 DNA sequence: TGTGCCAGCAATTCCGGGACATCCAAAAACATTCAGTACTTC. Protein sequence: CASNSGTSKNIQYF.

This chain connects TRBV28 to TRBJ2-1, with D maybe TRBD2 (5 bases). Germline V gene data show CDR1 as MDHEN and CDR2 as SYDVKM. Deletions cut 8 bases from V and 4 bases from J, with 18 bases between. CDR3 length equals 15 residues. This CDR3 is CASFRGGYAYNEQFF. The CDR3 bases are TGTGCCAGCTTCCGAGGAGGTTACGCGTACAATGAGCAGTTCTTC.

This clone has just one count. The chain combines TRBV5-1 with TRBJ1-1; possibly TRBD1 for D (5 bases). Germline values: CDR1 SGHRS, CDR2 YFSETQ. Trimming pared 3 bases from V and 2 bases from J, leaving 8 bases between. The CDR3 loop spans 13 amino acids. The CDR3, as DNA: TGCGCCAGCAGCTACGACAGAAACACTGAAGCTTTCTTT. This encodes CASSYDRNTEAFF.

In its sample, this clone was seen once. The V gene is TRBV19, the J gene TRBJ2-3; 9 bases fit TRBD2. The junction had 7 bases not matched to a gene; V was cut back by 7 bases and J by 2 bases. The CDR3 loop spans 15 amino acids. The germline V gene has CDR1 LNHDA and CDR2 SQIVND (reference sequence). CDR3 nucleotides: TGTGCCAGTAAGGCTCTAGCGGGGTACACAGATACGCAGTATTTT. This codes for CASKALAGYTDTQYF.

The rearrangement links TRBV7-9 to TRBJ1-2, with a weak D call TRBD1 (5 bases). Germline V lookup: CDR1 SEHNR, CDR2 FQNEAQ (reference sequence). CDR3 size: 14 residues. Trimming cost V 2 bases and J 9 bases, with 16 bases left between them. The CDR3: CASSLHGGQERYTF. The CDR3 DNA sequence: TGTGCCAGCAGCTTACATGGCGGACAAGAACGCTACACCTTC.

In DNA, the CDR3 is TGTGCCAGTAGCGAGATTTGGACAGGGAGGTACGAGCAGTACTTC. Amino acids: CASSEIWTGRYEQYF. The chain is built from TRBV19 and TRBJ2-7; the match to TRBD1 covers 8 bases. Per germline, CDR1 LNHDA and CDR2 SQIVND (reference sequence). Germline trimming cut 6 bases from V and 4 bases from J; bases unmatched to any gene: 11. The CDR3 length is 15 residues.

The chain employs TRBV9 and TRBJ1-1; 7 bases line up with TRBD1. In germline, CDR1 is SGDLS, CDR2 YYNGEE. The J segment lost 0 bases and the V segment lost 3 bases, leaving 5 bases of the junction unmatched. This CDR3 contains 15 residues. This chain's CDR3 is CASSGRQGLNTEAFF. The CDR3 bases are TGTGCCAGCAGCGGCCGACAGGGTTTGAACACTGAAGCTTTCTTT.

This clone appeared a few times. The rearrangement uses TRBV6-5 and TRBJ1-2, with D possibly TRBD1 on 6 matching bases. In germline, CDR1 is MNHEY, CDR2 SVGAGI. V was shortened by 4 bases and J by 2 bases, with 14 bases between the two germline ends. The CDR3 is 15 residues long. CDR3 coding DNA: TGTGCCAGCAGTTCCCCCGGACAGACCAACTATGGCTACACCTTC. As protein: CASSSPGQTNYGYTF.

The chain carries TRBV12-5 and TRBJ2-7, with 8 bases lining up with TRBD2. V dropped 0 bases and J dropped 4; count of bases not matched to a gene: 8. The germline CDR1 and CDR2 sequences are LGHNT and FRNRAP. This CDR3 contains 16 residues. CDR3 region: CASGLVLPSGLYEQYF. Here the CDR3 DNA reads TGTGCTAGTGGTTTGGTACTGCCTAGCGGGCTTTACGAGCAGTACTTC.

The gene calls are TRBV4-1 and TRBJ2-7; 14 nucleotides agree with TRBD2. CDR1 is MGHRA, CDR2 YSYEKL, per germline. The CDR3 contains 15 residues. V trimming: 4 bases; J trimming: 6 bases; junction bases outside the gene matches: 5. CDR3 residues: CASSRGLAGGGEQYF. The CDR3 nucleotides are TGCGCCAGCAGCCGAGGACTAGCGGGAGGCGGCGAGCAGTACTTC.

This chain connects TRBV6-5 to TRBJ1-6; 7 bases line up with TRBD1. Germline assignment: CDR1 MNHEY and CDR2 SVGAGI. The ends lost 6 bases at V and 5 bases at J; junction bases unmatched: 7. The CDR3 has 15 amino acids. CDR3 amino acids: CASRQQGLNNSPLHF. As DNA, the CDR3 is TGTGCCAGCAGGCAACAGGGGCTGAATAATTCACCCCTCCACTTT.

The gene calls are TRBV10-3 and TRBJ2-3, with TRBD2 matching 11 bases. Germline CDR1 and CDR2: ENHRY and SYGVKD. J was trimmed by 0 bases and V by 4 bases; bases with no gene match: 6. This CDR3 comprises 17 residues. CDR3: CAISAALAGGSTDTQYF. For the CDR3, the DNA is TGTGCCATCAGTGCGGCCCTAGCGGGAGGAAGCACAGATACGCAGTATTTT.

Here the CDR3 reads CASSVDGGRTDEQFF. In DNA form, the CDR3 reads TGTGCCAGCAGCGTAGACGGCGGGAGGACCGATGAGCAGTTCTTC. The chain uses TRBV9 and TRBJ2-1, with 8 nucleotides matching TRBD2. This CDR3 comprises 15 residues. V dropped 0 bases and J dropped 8; count of bases not matched to a gene: 7. CDR1 is SGDLS and CDR2 is YYNGEE in the germline V gene.

The chain recombines TRBV5-1 with TRBJ2-3, with 7 bases matching TRBD2. This CDR3 is built from 15 residues. The V segment lost 3 bases and the J segment 0 bases; nucleotides outside the gene matches: 4. The germline V gene encodes CDR1 SGHRS and CDR2 YFSETQ. CDR3 coding DNA: TGCGCCAGCAGCTCAAAAGCGGGGAGCACAGATACGCAGTATTTT. Translated: CASSSKAGSTDTQYF. Combining the CDR3 with reference TRBV5-1 and TRBJ2-3 gives the whole variable domain KAGVTQTPRYLIKTRGQQVTLSCSPISGHRSVSWYQQTPGQGLQFLFEYFSETQRNKGNFPGRFSGRQFSNSRSEMNVSTLELGDSALYLCASSSKAGSTDTQYFGPGTRLTVL.

The genes are TRBV19 and TRBJ2-2; 9 nucleotides align to TRBD1. This CDR3 is 17 amino acids long. CDR1 LNHDA and CDR2 SQIVND come from the germline V gene (reference sequence). J lost 6 bases, V lost 0 bases, and 8 bases had no gene match. For the CDR3, the DNA is TGTGCCAGTAGTATAGATCTGGGGACAGGGTATGCCGGGGAGCTGTTTTTT. Amino acid sequence: CASSIDLGTGYAGELFF.

The chain carries TRBV29-1 and TRBJ1-5; 8 bases line up with TRBD1. V was clipped by 2 bases and J by 6 bases; unmatched bases: 6. In germline, CDR1 is SQVTM, CDR2 ANQGSEA. The CDR3 is made up of 14 amino acids. This CDR3 is CSVESGQGCQPQHF. The CDR3 coding sequence is TGCAGCGTTGAAAGTGGACAGGGCTGTCAGCCCCAGCATTTT.

The gene calls are TRBV6-5 and TRBJ2-1; the D gene is possibly TRBD2 (6 bases). Trimming cost V 3 bases and J 7 bases, with 16 bases left between them. This CDR3 is 15 amino acids long. CDR1 is MNHEY and CDR2 is SVGAGI in the germline V gene. The CDR3 is CASSYYGGIGNEQFF. In DNA form, the CDR3 reads TGTGCCAGCAGTTATTACGGGGGAATTGGAAATGAGCAGTTCTTC.

J is TRBJ2-7 and V is TRBV27, with D possibly being TRBD1 (6 bases). Germline assignment: CDR1 MNHEY and CDR2 SMNVEV (reference sequence). The CDR3 spans 14 residues. V lost 5 bases and J 2 bases, leaving 13 bases between the germline ends. CDR3: CASSPQQGPYEQYF. The DNA for the CDR3 is TGTGCCAGCAGTCCCCAACAGGGTCCCTACGAGCAGTACTTC.

This chain joins TRBV10-2 and TRBJ2-7; 7 bases fit TRBD2. The CDR3 spans 15 residues. J gave up 3 bases and V 3 bases, and 8 bases lay outside the gene matches. In germline, CDR1 is WSHSY, CDR2 SAAADI. The CDR3 DNA is TGCGCCAGCAGTGACCGGGCTAGCGGTTACTACGAGCAGTACTTC. Protein: CASSDRASGYYEQYF.

V and J are TRBV19 and TRBJ1-5, with D possibly matching TRBD1 (6 bases). Germline V gene data show CDR1 as LNHDA and CDR2 as SQIVND (reference sequence). V was pared by 8 bases and J by 4 bases, with 18 bases between. This CDR3 has 15 amino acids. The CDR3 region has the DNA TGTGCCAGTGAATACTCCGCCAGGGGAAATCAGCCCCAGCATTTT. Amino acid sequence: CASEYSARGNQPQHF.

The chain has TRBV7-8 and TRBJ2-7, with D perhaps matching TRBD1 (5 bases). The CDR3 totals 15 residues. Germline V gives CDR1 SGHVS, CDR2 FQNEAQ. The V and J ends lost 3 bases and 7 bases respectively, with 19 bases between them. The CDR3, as DNA: TGTGCCAGCAGCTTTAGACGTTTGTCAGGGCGGGAGCAGTACTTC. Protein: CASSFRRLSGREQYF. Full variable domain (missing parts from reference TRBV7-8 and TRBJ2-7): GAGVSQSPRYKVAKRGQDVALRCDPISGHVSLFWYQQALGQGPEFLTYFQNEAQLDKSGLPSDRFFAERPEGSVSTLKIQRTQQEDSAVYLCASSFRRLSGREQYFGPGTRLTVT.

The chain carries TRBV5-1 and TRBJ1-1, with a weak D call TRBD1 (5 bases). The CDR3 length is 16 residues. V dropped 0 bases and J dropped 4 bases, with 16 bases sitting between them. Germline V lookup: CDR1 SGHRS, CDR2 YFSETQ. In DNA form, the CDR3 reads TGCGCCAGCAGCTTGGGGGTCAGCCTGCAGGGCACTGAAGCTTTCTTT. It is translated as CASSLGVSLQGTEAFF.

The chain joins TRBV9 to TRBJ2-2, with 8 bases aligning to TRBD2. CDR1 and CDR2 from the germline V gene are SGDLS and YYNGEE. After removal of 6 bases from V and 4 bases from J, the junction contained 11 bases not matched to a gene. This CDR3 spans 16 amino acids. In DNA, the CDR3 is TGTGCCAGCACCCCGGAGGGACTAGTGAGCACCGGGGAGCTGTTTTTT. Protein: CASTPEGLVSTGELFF.

The rearrangement joins TRBV29-1 to TRBJ1-1, with D tentatively TRBD1 (5 bases). This CDR3 spans 14 amino acids. The V gene lost 2 bases and the J gene lost 4 bases, with 14 bases spanning the gap. The germline V gene encodes CDR1 SQVTM and CDR2 ANQGSEA. CDR3 loop: CSVEFGHAATEAFF. The DNA for the CDR3 is TGCAGCGTTGAATTTGGACATGCGGCCACTGAAGCTTTCTTT.

DNA for the CDR3: TGTGCCAGCAGTGAAGTCGCCGGGGAGCTGTTTTTT. The encoded protein is CASSEVAGELFF. V usage is TRBV6-1 and J usage is TRBJ2-2; D gene unclear. V dropped 1 base and J dropped 6 bases, with 3 bases sitting between them. This CDR3 has 12 amino acids. Germline V lookup: CDR1 MNHNS, CDR2 SASEGT.

The chain carries TRBV11-2 and TRBJ1-1; 7 nucleotides agree with TRBD1. CDR1 and CDR2 (germline): SGHAT, FQNNGV. With 0 bases clipped from V and 10 bases from J, the junction kept 2 bases outside the gene matches. CDR3 length equals 12 residues. CDR3 nucleotides: TGTGCCAGCAGCTTAGATCAGGGGGGAGCTTTCTTT. It specifies CASSLDQGGAFF.